This TCR beta chain was obtained from a study of a mutant IDH1 vaccine in newly diagnosed glioma. The protocol was immunoSEQ multiplex PCR, while the TCRdb copy is restricted to in-frame clones and leaves out a portion. The profile shows 50,000 to 70,000 clones, approximately 78% of them singletons. The sample's time point: week 23, last vaccination. Vaccinated patients received 300 ug of mutant IDH1 20-mer peptide per dose, with topical imiquimod. This CDR3 contains 16 residues. Concerning this clone itself: Its antigen remains unidentified.

The J gene is TRBJ2-3, the V gene TRBV1; TRBD2 is the table's D call and was not checked against the DNA. TRBV1 is deemed a pseudogene. Sample: PBMCs, taken from a glioma patient whose treatment included an IDH1 peptide vaccine. The receptor comes from a woman aged 40 to 49 with glioma. Some clones in this sample may be carry-over from other donors' samples. The CDR3 nucleotides read TGCACCAGCAGCCCGCGACTAGCGGGGTGGCCAGATACGCAGTATTTT. It translates to CTSSPRLAGWPDTQYF.